One and the same sample provided the 20 T cell receptor beta chains below, sequenced in a study of blood T cell repertoires in COVID-19. TCRdb's copy holds only in-frame clones and misses some; the assay was immunoSEQ multiplex PCR. The table has about 100,000 clones, more than 70% seen once; the top ten hold 9.5% to 13%. Sequencing input: peripheral blood. These receptors were collected from a woman aged 25 to 39 with acute or convalescent COVID-19.

This clone has more than one count but fewer than ten. This chain links TRBV9 with TRBJ1-2; a possible D gene is TRBD1 (6 bases). V lost 0 bases and J lost 5, with 14 bases in between. Germline CDR1 is SGDLS and CDR2 is YYNGEE. The length of the CDR3 is 15 residues. Written as DNA, the CDR3 is TGTGCCAGCAGCGTAGAAGCAGGGGTGGAGTATGGCTACACCTTC. This gives the protein CASSVEAGVEYGYTF.

The rearrangement joins TRBV23-1 to TRBJ2-7, with 9 bases aligning to TRBD2. TRBV23-1 is given ORF status, its function remaining uncertain. J lost 7 bases, V lost 7 bases, and 35 bases had no gene match. This CDR3 region has 22 residues. The CDR3 sequence is CASNRPLPPVVSGGAARGEQYF. CDR3 DNA sequence: TGCGCCAGCAATCGACCCCTCCCCCCCGTGGTTAGCGGGGGAGCCGCCAGGGGGGAGCAGTACTTC.

The chain recombines TRBV18 with TRBJ2-3; maybe TRBD2 (5 bases). The V end was cut by 2 bases, the J end by 1 base, with 10 bases between. This CDR3 spans 15 amino acids. In germline, CDR1 is KGHSH, CDR2 LQKENI. CDR3 DNA sequence: TGTGCCAGCTCACCAGGAGGCTCCCGCACAGATACGCAGTATTTT. This translates into CASSPGGSRTDTQYF.

The J gene is TRBJ1-5, the V gene TRBV7-2; 7 bases are shared with TRBD1. This CDR3 region has 13 residues. V was clipped by 3 bases and J by 6 bases; unmatched bases: 2. CDR1 and CDR2 from the germline V gene are SGHTA and FQGNSA. CDR3 in DNA: TGTGCCAGCAGCTTGCGACAGGGTCAGCCCCAGCATTTT. The encoded protein is CASSLRQGQPQHF. The full variable domain, completed using reference TRBV7-2 and TRBJ1-5, is GAGVSQSPSNKVTEKGKDVELRCDPISGHTALYWYRQSLGQGLEFLIYFQGNSAPDKSGLPSDRFSAERTGGSVSTLTIQRTQQEDSAVYLCASSLRQGQPQHFGDGTRLSIL.

CDR3 bases: TGTGCCAGCAGCCAAGATCACTTCGAGGGGGCGGGGCAGTTCTTC. Encoded protein: CASSQDHFEGAGQFF. V is TRBV4-2 and J is TRBJ2-1, with TRBD1 matching 7 bases. Germline loops: CDR1 LGHNA, CDR2 YNFKEQ. The CDR3 consists of 15 residues. V lost 0 bases to trimming and J lost 12 bases; unmatched junction nucleotides: 11.

This clone has only one observation. This chain uses TRBV11-2 with TRBJ2-1, with TRBD2 matching 11 bases. V was clipped by 5 bases and J by 7 bases; unmatched bases: 7. CDR3 length: 15 residues. CDR1 and CDR2 from the germline V gene are SGHAT and FQNNGV. The CDR3 bases are TGTGCCAGCAGCCGACGACTAGCGGGGAGGAATGAGCAGTTCTTC. Its translation is CASSRRLAGRNEQFF.

The chain uses TRBV29-1 and TRBJ1-5; D gene ambiguous. CDR1 and CDR2 (germline): SQVTM, ANQGSEA. V was trimmed by 1 base and J by 5 bases, leaving 12 bases between them. This CDR3 spans 14 amino acids. As DNA, the CDR3 is TGCAGCGTTGAAGTGGGAGGTACCGATCAGCCCCAGCATTTT. Translating gives CSVEVGGTDQPQHF. The full variable domain, its missing parts supplied by reference TRBV29-1 and TRBJ1-5, is SAVISQKPSRDICQRGTSLTIQCQVDSQVTMMFWYRQQPGQSLTLIATANQGSEATYESGFVIDKFPISRPNLTFSTLTVSNMSPEDSSIYLCSVEVGGTDQPQHFGDGTRLSIL.

The chain links TRBV7-2 to TRBJ1-2; 7 bases agree with TRBD1. The length of the CDR3 is 17 residues. V shed 1 base and J 4 bases; nucleotides not matched to a gene: 12. Germline-derived CDR1 and CDR2 are SGHTA and FQGNSA. CDR3: CASSLVSLRDSIYGYTF. The CDR3 DNA reads TGTGCCAGCAGCTTAGTCTCCCTCCGGGACAGCATCTATGGCTACACCTTC.

This chain joins TRBV24-1 and TRBJ2-3; TRBD2 matches 11 bases. Germline V gene data show CDR1 as KGHDR and CDR2 as SFDVKD. V was clipped by 0 bases and J by 5 bases; unmatched bases: 12. The CDR3 totals 19 residues. In nucleotides, the CDR3 is TGTGCCACCAGTGATTTGCGCCCGACTAGCGGGGCTTCAGGAGATACGCAGTATTTT. It codes for CATSDLRPTSGASGDTQYF.

With regard to this clone: The sample has other DNA sequences that encode this CDR3 too. The CDR3 nucleotides are TGCGCCAGCAGCTTCCAGGGTGTCACTGAAGCTTTCTTT. It specifies CASSFQGVTEAFF. The rearrangement links TRBV5-1 to TRBJ1-1, with a possible D match to TRBD1 (5 bases). Per the germline V gene, CDR1 is SGHRS and CDR2 is YFSETQ. V lost 2 bases to trimming and J lost 4 bases, with 9 bases between them. The CDR3 consists of 13 residues.

DNA of the CDR3: TGTGCCAGCAGCTATGGACAGCACTATAATTCACCCCTCCACTTT. As protein: CASSYGQHYNSPLHF. The chain links TRBV11-2 to TRBJ1-6; maybe TRBD1 (6 bases). Looked up from germline, CDR1 is SGHAT and CDR2 is FQNNGV. The ends were cut back, 4 bases at V and 3 bases at J, with 10 bases in the middle. The CDR3 is made up of 15 amino acids. The variable domain in full, with the rest retrieved from reference TRBV11-2 and TRBJ1-6, is EAGVAQSPRYKIIEKRQSVAFWCNPISGHATLYWYQQILGQGPKLLIQFQNNGVVDDSQLPKDRFSAERLKGVDSTLKIQPAKLEDSAVYLCASSYGQHYNSPLHFGNGTRLTVT.

The V and J genes are TRBV28 and TRBJ1-4; D uncertain. Germline CDR1 and CDR2: MDHEN and SYDVKM. V lost 4 bases, J lost 8 bases, and 20 bases lay in between. This CDR3 comprises 16 residues. The CDR3 reads CASSSRSAPGLEKLFF. CDR3 nucleotides: TGTGCCAGCAGTTCTCGCTCTGCCCCGGGGTTGGAAAAACTGTTTTTT.

The chain joins TRBV9 to TRBJ1-4; tentative D call: TRBD1 (5 bases). The ends were cut back, 0 bases at V and 5 bases at J, with 8 bases in the middle. The CDR3 covers 14 residues. Germline CDR1 is SGDLS and CDR2 is YYNGEE. The CDR3 DNA is TGTGCCAGCAGCGTAGGGTCAGGGAATGAAAAACTGTTTTTT. This sequence encodes CASSVGSGNEKLFF.

The chain has TRBV20-1 and TRBJ1-1; 7 bases line up with TRBD1. The CDR3 is 15 amino acids. Germline lookup yields CDR1 DFQATT and CDR2 SNEGSKA (reference sequence). J was trimmed by 1 base and V by 3 bases; bases with no gene match: 8. CDR3 DNA sequence: TGCAGTGCTAGTCCAGTAGGGGGCCAGAACACTGAAGCTTTCTTT. This translates into CSASPVGGQNTEAFF.

The chain carries TRBV7-3 and TRBJ2-3; tentative D call: TRBD2 (6 bases). The germline gives CDR1 SGHTA, CDR2 FQGTGA. There are 13 residues in the CDR3. V gave up 3 bases and J gave up 6 bases, with 10 bases separating them. The DNA of the CDR3 is TGTGCCAGCAGCTTTGGAGGGTCCGATACGCAGTATTTT. As protein: CASSFGGSDTQYF.

The V call is TRBV3-1 (or the pseudogene TRBV3-2), the J call TRBJ2-2; possibly TRBD1 for D (7 bases). The germline CDR1 and CDR2 sequences are LGHDT and YNNKEL (reference sequence). Trimming stripped 6 bases from V and 9 bases from J, with 17 bases between. This CDR3 contains 14 residues. The CDR3 region has the DNA TGTGCCAGCAGAGATCCAGGGGGGCGCCGGGAGCTGTTTTTT. Protein sequence: CASRDPGGRRELFF.

This chain connects TRBV15 to TRBJ1-4; D remains ambiguous. The germline gives CDR1 LNHNV, CDR2 YYDKDF (reference sequence). This CDR3 is 12 amino acids long. With 1 base removed from V and 8 bases from J, the gap between germline ends came to 5 bases. The CDR3 reads CATSRGREKLFF. CDR3 in DNA: TGTGCCACCAGCAGAGGCCGGGAAAAACTGTTTTTT.

The genes are TRBV7-9 and TRBJ2-6; TRBD1 matches at 7 bases. CDR3 length: 19 residues. Germline V CDR1 and CDR2: SEHNR, FQNEAQ (reference sequence). The ends lost 1 base at V and 2 bases at J; junction bases unmatched: 11. The CDR3 loop reads CASSLGPGPGGTGANVLTF. The CDR3 nucleotides are TGTGCCAGCAGCTTAGGTCCGGGACCAGGGGGAACTGGGGCCAACGTCCTGACTTTC.

This chain links TRBV19 with TRBJ1-4; the D gene is possibly TRBD1 (5 bases). CDR3 length: 16 residues. V was cut by 6 bases and J by 2 bases, with 16 bases left in between. Looked up from germline, CDR1 is LNHDA and CDR2 is SQIVND (reference sequence). CDR3 DNA: TGTGCCAGTAGGAACCCCGGCGGGGCTACTAATGAAAAACTGTTTTTT. Translating gives CASRNPGGATNEKLFF.

The V and J genes are TRBV7-3 and TRBJ2-1, with 7 nucleotides matching TRBD2. Germline lookup yields CDR1 SGHTA and CDR2 FQGTGA. V was pared by 5 bases and J by 0 bases, with 7 bases of the junction left unmatched. There are 16 residues in the CDR3. The CDR3 reads CASSPHGGSSYNEQFF. As DNA, the CDR3 is TGTGCCAGCAGCCCGCACGGGGGGAGCTCCTACAATGAGCAGTTCTTC.